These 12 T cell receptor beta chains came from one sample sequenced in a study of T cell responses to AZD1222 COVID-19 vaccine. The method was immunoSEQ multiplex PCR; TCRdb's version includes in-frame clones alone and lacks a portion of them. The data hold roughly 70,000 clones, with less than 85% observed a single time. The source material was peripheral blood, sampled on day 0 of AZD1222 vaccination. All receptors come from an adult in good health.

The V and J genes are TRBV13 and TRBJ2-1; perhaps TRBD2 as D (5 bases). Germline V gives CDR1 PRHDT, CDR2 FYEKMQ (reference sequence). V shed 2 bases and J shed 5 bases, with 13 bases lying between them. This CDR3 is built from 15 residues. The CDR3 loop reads CASSLRGPINNEQFF. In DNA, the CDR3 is TGTGCCAGCAGCTTACGAGGGCCGATCAACAATGAGCAGTTCTTC.

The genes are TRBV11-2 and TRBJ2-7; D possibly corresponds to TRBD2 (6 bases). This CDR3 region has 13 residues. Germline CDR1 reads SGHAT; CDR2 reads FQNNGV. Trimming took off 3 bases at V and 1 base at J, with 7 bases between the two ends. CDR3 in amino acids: CASSFGLSYEQYF. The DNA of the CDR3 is TGTGCCAGCAGCTTCGGACTATCCTACGAGCAGTACTTC.

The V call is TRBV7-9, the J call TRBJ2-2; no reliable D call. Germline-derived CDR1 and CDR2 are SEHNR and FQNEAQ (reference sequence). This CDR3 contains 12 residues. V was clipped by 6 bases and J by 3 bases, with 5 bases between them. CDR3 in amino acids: CASRVDTGELFF. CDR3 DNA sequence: TGTGCCAGCAGGGTTGACACCGGGGAGCTGTTTTTT.

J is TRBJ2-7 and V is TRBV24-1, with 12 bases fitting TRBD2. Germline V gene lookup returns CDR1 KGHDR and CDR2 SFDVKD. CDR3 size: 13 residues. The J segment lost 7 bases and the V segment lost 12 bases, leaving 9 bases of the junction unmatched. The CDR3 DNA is TGTGCCGCCCTAGCGGGAGGGCCGCGAGAGCAGTACTTC. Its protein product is CAALAGGPREQYF.

CDR3 protein: CASSLGPGGQGGTTNTDTQYF. In DNA, the CDR3 is TGCGCCAGCAGCTTGGGTCCCGGAGGACAGGGGGGCACTACCAACACAGATACGCAGTATTTT. The J gene is TRBJ2-3, the V gene TRBV5-1, with 10 bases fitting TRBD1. Germline trimming cut 0 bases from V and 2 bases from J; bases unmatched to any gene: 18. Per the germline V gene, CDR1 is SGHRS and CDR2 is YFSETQ. This CDR3 has 21 residues.

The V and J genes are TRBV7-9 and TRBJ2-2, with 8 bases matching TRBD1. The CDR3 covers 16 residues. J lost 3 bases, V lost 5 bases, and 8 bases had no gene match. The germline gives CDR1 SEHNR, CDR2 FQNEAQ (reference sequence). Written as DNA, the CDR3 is TGTGCCAGCAGCATCTCCGGGACAGGTGACACCGGGGAGCTGTTTTTT. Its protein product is CASSISGTGDTGELFF.

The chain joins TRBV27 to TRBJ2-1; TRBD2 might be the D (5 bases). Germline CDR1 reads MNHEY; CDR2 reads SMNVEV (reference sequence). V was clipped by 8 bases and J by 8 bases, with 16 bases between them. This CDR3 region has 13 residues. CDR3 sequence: CASRYPRGHEQFF. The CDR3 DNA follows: TGTGCCAGCCGGTACCCACGCGGGCATGAGCAGTTCTTC.

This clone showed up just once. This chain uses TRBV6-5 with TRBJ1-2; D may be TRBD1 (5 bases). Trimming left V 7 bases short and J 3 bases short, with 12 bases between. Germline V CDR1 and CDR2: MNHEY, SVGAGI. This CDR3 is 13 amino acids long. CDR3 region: CASTHDRDYGYTF. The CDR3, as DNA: TGTGCCAGCACCCACGACAGAGACTATGGCTACACCTTC.

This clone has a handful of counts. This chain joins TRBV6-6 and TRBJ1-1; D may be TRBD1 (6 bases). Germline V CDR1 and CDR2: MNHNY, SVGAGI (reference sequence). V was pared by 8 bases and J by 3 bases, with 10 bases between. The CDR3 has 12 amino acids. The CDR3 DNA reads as TGTGCCAGCTCCCGGGGGCACACTGAAGCTTTCTTT. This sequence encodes CASSRGHTEAFF.

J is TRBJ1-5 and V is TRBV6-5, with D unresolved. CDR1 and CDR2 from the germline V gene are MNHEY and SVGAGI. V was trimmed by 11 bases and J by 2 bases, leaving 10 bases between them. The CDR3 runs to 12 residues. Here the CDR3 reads CAHDGGNQPQHF. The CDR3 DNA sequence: TGTGCCCACGACGGAGGCAATCAGCCCCAGCATTTT.

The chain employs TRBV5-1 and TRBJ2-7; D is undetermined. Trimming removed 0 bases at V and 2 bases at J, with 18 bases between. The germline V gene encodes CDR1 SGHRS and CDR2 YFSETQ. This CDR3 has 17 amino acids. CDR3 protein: CASSLVSGRVGTYEQYF. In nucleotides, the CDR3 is TGCGCCAGCAGCTTGGTATCCGGACGTGTTGGCACCTACGAGCAGTACTTC.

The DNA for the CDR3 is TGTGCCAGTATGACAGGGGGCACTGAAGCTTTCTTT. Its protein product is CASMTGGTEAFF. The J gene is TRBJ1-1, the V gene TRBV19; 9 bases map to TRBD1. CDR1 and CDR2 from the germline V gene are LNHDA and SQIVND (reference sequence). Trimming at V came to 7 bases and at J to 4 bases, leaving 1 base not matched to a gene. This CDR3 comprises 12 residues.